Sequencing of this TCR beta chain was carried out in a study of T cell repertoires in cytomegalovirus infection. This clonotype was seen more than once but under ten times. Its antigen is unknown. TCRdb independently ran MiXCR on the reads; one entry per CDR3 protein. The sample holds 650,000 to 900,000 distinct CDR3 sequences, 30% to 35% seen once. The TCR comes from a human donor in good health (CMV status not recorded). Some clones in this sample may be carry-over from other donors' samples. The sequences come from cultured CD8+ T cells from PBMCs, collected from culture after CMV antigen stimulation.

The CDR3 reads CASSLTQGTADTQYF. In DNA, the CDR3 is TGTGCCAGCAGCTTAACGCAGGGAACGGCAGATACGCAGTATTTT. The rearrangement uses TRBV7-6 and TRBJ2-3, with D possibly TRBD1 on 5 matching bases. V lost 2 bases, J lost 4 bases, and 13 bases lay in between. There are 15 residues in the CDR3. Germline lookup yields CDR1 SGHVS and CDR2 FNYEAQ.